The sequence of this T cell receptor (beta chain) was determined in a study of molecular identifiers for immune sequencing clone quantification. Study overall: RNA from around 18,000 or 91,000 naive CD8 cells was split five ways in replicates, with four sequenced.

TCRdb recomputed calls from the PCR reads with MiXCR, one row per CDR3 protein. The data show hundreds of thousands of distinct CDR3 sequences, roughly 27% seen once. Libraries of naive CD8 cells were prepared from approximately 20,000 to 1,000,000 sorted cells using 10%, 30% or 50% RNA. Study-wide results and limits: For highly expanded clones, sizes could be underestimated when identical TCR molecules share a barcode.

About this clonotype itself: Its antigen is undetermined.

The CDR3 runs 16 residues. V gave up 6 bases and J gave up 0 bases; unmatched junction bases: 9. Germline assignment: CDR1 DFQATT and CDR2 SNEGSKA (reference sequence). The sequencing input was naive CD8+ T cells from blood, with Jurkat cell RNA spiked in. Subset in this sample: FACS-sorted CD8+CD4-CCR7+CD45RA+ naive T cells. The source of this sequence is a human donor in good health. Some libraries in this study had Jurkat cell RNA spiked in. The V gene is TRBV20-1, the J gene TRBJ2-2, with 8 bases matching TRBD2. The CDR3 here is CSAPGGLATNTGELFF. CDR3 bases: TGCAGTGCCCCGGGGGGGCTAGCGACGAACACCGGGGAGCTGTTTTTT.